These T cell receptor beta chains were read from a single sample in a study of technical replicates of blood from a few donors. Libraries were prepared by immunoSEQ multiplex PCR; TCRdb keeps only in-frame clonotypes and omits some of them. In the table there are roughly 68,000 clones, approximately 89% of which are singletons. The sequencing input was PBMCs. These receptors came from a human donor in good health. Some clones in this sample may be carry-over from other donors' samples. CDR3s include the opening cysteine and the closing phenylalanine or tryptophan. Each record gives: V gene, D gene, J gene, clone size, CDR3 protein, CDR3 DNA. A D gene is named only where the DNA matches it firmly. The size field is filled for only some rows; it gives once, few, many or a size class.

TRBV30	-	TRBJ1-6	-	CAWTGNYNSPLHF	TGTGCCTGGACAGGGAACTATAATTCACCCCTCCACTTT
TRBV18	TRBD1	TRBJ2-7	-	CASSPGQGAREQYF	TGTGCCAGCTCACCTGGACAGGGGGCGCGGGAGCAGTACTTC
TRBV7-9	-	TRBJ2-7	-	CASSTSSSYEQYF	-
TRBV5-5	-	TRBJ1-4	-	CASSPIYRAASEKLFF	TGTGCCAGCAGCCCGATCTACAGGGCTGCAAGTGAAAAACTGTTTTTT
TRBV5-1	TRBD2	TRBJ2-7	-	CASSLGGGSLRGATYEQYF	TGCGCCAGCAGCTTGGGCGGGGGGTCCCTTCGGGGGGCGACCTACGAGCAGTACTTC
TRBV7-2	-	TRBJ2-3	-	CASSSIELVDTQYF	TGTGCCAGCAGCTCGATCGAACTCGTGGATACGCAGTATTTT
TRBV4-3	-	TRBJ2-7	-	CASSQDSFDYEQYF	TGCGCCAGCAGCCAGGACAGCTTCGACTACGAGCAGTACTTC
TRBV19	-	TRBJ1-1	medium-sized	CASRGTVNTEAFF	TGTGCCAGTCGGGGGACCGTGAACACTGAAGCTTTCTTT
TRBV5-1	-	TRBJ1-2	-	CASSFYRDGYTF	TGCGCCAGCAGCTTTTACAGGGATGGCTACACCTTC
TRBV18	-	TRBJ1-2	-	CASSPSQAPSYGYTF	TGTGCCAGCTCACCATCACAGGCCCCTAGCTATGGCTACACCTTC
TRBV9	-	TRBJ2-3	-	CASSVGGHGTDTQYF	TGTGCCAGCAGCGTCGGGGGGCACGGCACAGATACGCAGTATTTT
TRBV19	-	TRBJ1-1	-	CASSIRENTEAFF	TGTGCCAGTAGTATACGGGAGAACACTGAAGCTTTCTTT
TRBV19	TRBD2	TRBJ2-7	-	CASSPGGPYEQYF	TGTGCCAGTAGTCCGGGGGGGCCCTACGAGCAGTACTTC
TRBV15	TRBD1	TRBJ1-2	-	CATSRDGQGYGYTF	TGTGCCACCAGCAGAGATGGACAGGGCTATGGCTACACCTTC
TRBV5-1	TRBD2	TRBJ2-3	-	CASSLWGLAGSSGTDTQYF	TGCGCCAGCAGCTTGTGGGGACTAGCGGGTTCCTCGGGCACAGATACGCAGTATTTT
TRBV29-1	-	TRBJ1-1	-	CSVVGNRMNTEAFF	TGCAGCGTTGTCGGAAACAGGATGAACACTGAAGCTTTCTTT
TRBV6-5	-	TRBJ2-2	-	CASSLGQYTGELFF	TGTGCCAGCAGCTTAGGACAGTACACCGGGGAGCTGTTTTTT
TRBV6-1	-	TRBJ1-1	-	CASRDRISWEAFF	TGTGCCAGCAGGGACAGAATCTCATGGGAAGCTTTCTTT
TRBV5-5	-	TRBJ1-2	-	CASSLDFARPPARGYTF	TGTGCCAGCAGCTTGGATTTCGCCAGGCCCCCCGCCCGGGGCTACACCTTC
TRBV19	-	TRBJ2-4	-	CASSIALKNIQYF	TGTGCCAGTAGTATAGCACTGAAAAACATTCAGTACTTC
TRBV4-2	-	TRBJ1-5	-	CASSPGGSGFYSNQPQHF	TGTGCCAGCAGCCCGGGAGGCAGCGGCTTTTATAGCAATCAGCCCCAGCATTTT
TRBV27	TRBD1	TRBJ2-7	-	CASSLTGTGFHEQYF	TGTGCCAGCAGTTTAACCGGGACAGGGTTCCACGAGCAGTACTTC
TRBV6-5	TRBD2	TRBJ2-7	-	CASSYSMSGRGYEQYF	TGTGCCAGCAGTTACTCGATGTCCGGGAGGGGATACGAGCAGTACTTC
TRBV7-2	-	TRBJ1-4	once	CASSLGLGGRAEKLFF	TGTGCCAGCAGCTTAGGATTAGGTGGCAGGGCCGAAAAACTGTTTTTT
TRBV19	TRBD2	TRBJ2-7	-	CASSRRGVAYEQYF	TGTGCCAGTAGCCGACGGGGGGTTGCCTACGAGCAGTACTTC
TRBV4-3	-	TRBJ1-2	-	CASSSRSGYGYTF	TGCGCCAGCAGCTCCCGCTCGGGCTATGGCTACACCTTC
TRBV10-3	TRBD1	TRBJ1-2	-	CAIQKWRDSGQNYGYTF	TGTGCCATCCAGAAGTGGAGGGACAGCGGACAGAACTATGGCTACACCTTC
TRBV2	-	TRBJ2-7	once	CASSEGMGAISEQYF	TGTGCCAGCAGTGAAGGGATGGGGGCAATTTCCGAGCAGTACTTC
TRBV5-1	TRBD1	TRBJ2-1	-	CASSWARQGARNEQFF	TGCGCCAGCAGTTGGGCACGACAGGGGGCGAGGAATGAGCAGTTCTTC
TRBV7-6	TRBD2	TRBJ2-2	-	CASSHRTSGITGELFF	TGTGCCAGCAGCCACCGGACTAGCGGGATCACCGGGGAGCTGTTTTTT
TRBV4-3	-	TRBJ1-6	-	CASSQDPGRNSPLHF	TGCGCCAGCAGCCAAGATCCAGGGCGGAATTCACCCCTCCACTTT
TRBV13	-	TRBJ2-1	once	CASSSRDSYNEQFF	TGTGCCAGCAGCTCCAGGGACTCCTACAATGAGCAGTTCTTC
TRBV5-6	TRBD2	TRBJ2-3	-	CASSFGTSDFGTDTQYF	TGTGCCAGCAGCTTTGGGACTAGCGACTTCGGCACAGATACGCAGTATTTT
TRBV4-2	TRBD2	TRBJ2-3	-	CASSQDRGGDASTDTQYF	TGTGCCAGCAGCCAAGATCGGGGGGGTGACGCTAGCACAGATACGCAGTATTTT
TRBV25-1	-	TRBJ2-7	-	CASSGAFGLAYEQYF	TGTGCCAGCAGTGGGGCCTTCGGGCTAGCTTACGAGCAGTACTTC
TRBV7-2	TRBD2	TRBJ2-7	-	CASSSQTSGGSEQYF	TGTGCCAGCAGCTCCCAGACTAGCGGCGGGTCCGAGCAGTACTTC
TRBV6-5	-	TRBJ2-1	once	CASARLGNSYNEQFF	TGTGCCAGCGCGCGGCTCGGTAACTCCTACAATGAGCAGTTCTTC
TRBV6-1	TRBD2	TRBJ2-3	few	CASTHGGGADTQYF	TGTGCCAGCACTCATGGCGGGGGGGCAGATACGCAGTATTTT
TRBV5-1	-	TRBJ2-7	few	CASSLGTASQVKYF	TGCGCCAGCAGCTTGGGGACAGCCAGCCAGGTGAAGTACTTC
TRBV5-4	TRBD1	TRBJ2-7	medium-sized	CASSLIDRAREQYF	TGTGCCAGCAGCTTGATAGACAGGGCACGGGAGCAGTACTTC
TRBV2	TRBD2	TRBJ2-3	-	CASSERRVGGWDTQYF	TGTGCCAGCAGTGAACGACGTGTGGGGGGGTGGGATACGCAGTATTTT
TRBV20-1	-	TRBJ2-6	-	CSARGANVLTF	TGCAGTGCTCGGGGGGCCAACGTCCTGACTTTC
TRBV5-4	TRBD1	TRBJ1-3	-	CASSPTGGSGNTIYF	TGTGCCAGCAGCCCGACAGGGGGCTCTGGAAACACCATATATTTT
TRBV6-5	-	TRBJ2-5	-	CASAQGRAQYF	TGTGCCAGCGCCCAGGGGCGGGCCCAGTACTTC
TRBV7-8	-	TRBJ2-7	-	CASRSPASLVGEQYF	TGTGCCAGCAGGTCGCCCGCGTCCCTAGTAGGCGAGCAGTACTTC
TRBV10-1	TRBD2	TRBJ2-3	-	CASSESMGCNVAGGEKASTDTQYF	TGCGCCAGCAGTGAGTCAATGGGGTGTAACGTGGCGGGGGGAGAAAAGGCTAGCACAGATACGCAGTATTTT
TRBV4-3	-	TRBJ2-7	once	CASSQDLGSIYEQYF	TGCGCCAGCAGCCAAGACCTGGGCTCGATTTACGAGCAGTACTTC
TRBV6-6	-	TRBJ2-7	-	CASHQGGNHEQYF	TGTGCCAGCCACCAGGGGGGAAATCACGAGCAGTACTTC
TRBV4-3	-	TRBJ2-7	-	CASSQGLMAPSEQYF	TGCGCCAGCAGCCAAGGGTTGATGGCTCCTTCAGAGCAGTACTTC
TRBV9	TRBD1	TRBJ1-6	-	CASSARDSNNSPLHF	TGTGCCAGCAGCGCCCGGGACAGCAATAATTCACCCCTCCACTTT
TRBV18	TRBD2	TRBJ2-7	-	CASSLTSGRVYEQYF	TGTGCCAGCTCACTTACTAGCGGGAGAGTATACGAGCAGTACTTC
TRBV5-3	-	TRBJ2-7	-	CARNYDSSYEQYF	TGTGCCAGAAATTACGACAGTTCCTACGAGCAGTACTTC
TRBV18	-	TRBJ1-1	-	CASSPFDTEAFF	TGTGCCAGCTCACCGTTCGACACTGAAGCTTTCTTT
TRBV7-2	TRBD1	TRBJ1-6	-	CASRLQGSSYNSPLHF	TGTGCCAGCAGGTTACAGGGGAGCTCCTATAATTCACCCCTCCACTTT
TRBV27	TRBD2	TRBJ2-1	-	CASSGTNNEQFF	TGTGCCAGCAGCGGGACTAACAATGAGCAGTTCTTC